The clone carrying this T cell receptor (beta chain) has at least ten counts. The target antigen is unknown. With the read ending 3 residues before the CDR3 end, the germline J gene is used to fill in that end. These data belong to a study of T cell clonality in common variable immunodeficiency. The study's findings and limits: T cell subpopulation sequencing would be needed to explain CVID clonality. CVID patient heterogeneity limited repertoire-clinical complication correlations.

Data came from immunoSEQ multiplex PCR; TCRdb stores just in-frame clones and leaves some out. Listed for the sample are around 55,000 clones, none seen a single time. This CDR3 spans 18 amino acids. Germline assignment: CDR1 DFQATT and CDR2 SNEGSKA (reference sequence). Heparinized whole blood, roughly 4.5 to 9 ml, came from each donor. Sequencing was performed on peripheral blood mononuclear cells. This TCR was sampled from a person between 18 and 70 years old in good health. The rearrangement links TRBV20-1 to TRBJ2-3, with D perhaps matching TRBD2 (6 bases). The part of the CDR3 DNA that was read is TGCAGTGCTAGAGATCGCGGGGCCCTAGCGAATGTAAGAACTCCG. It codes for CSARDRGALANVRTP. The whole CDR3 protein is CSARDRGALANVRTPQYF.